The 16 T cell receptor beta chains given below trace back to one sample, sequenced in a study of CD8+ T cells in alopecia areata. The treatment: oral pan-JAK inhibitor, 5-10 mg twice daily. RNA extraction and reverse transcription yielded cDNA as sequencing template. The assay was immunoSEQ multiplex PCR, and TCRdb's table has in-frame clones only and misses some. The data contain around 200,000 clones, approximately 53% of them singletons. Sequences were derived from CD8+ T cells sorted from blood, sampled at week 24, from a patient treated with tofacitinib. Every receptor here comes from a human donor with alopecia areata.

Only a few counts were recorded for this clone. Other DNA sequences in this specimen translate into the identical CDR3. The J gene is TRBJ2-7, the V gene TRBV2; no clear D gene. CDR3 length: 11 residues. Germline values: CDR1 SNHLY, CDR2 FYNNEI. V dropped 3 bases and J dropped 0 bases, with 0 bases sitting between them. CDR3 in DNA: TGTGCCAGCAGTGACTCCTACGAGCAGTACTTC. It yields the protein CASSDSYEQYF.

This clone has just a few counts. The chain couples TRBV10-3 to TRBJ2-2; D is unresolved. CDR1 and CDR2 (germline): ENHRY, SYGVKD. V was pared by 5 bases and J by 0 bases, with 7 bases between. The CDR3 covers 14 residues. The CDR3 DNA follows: TGTGCCATCAGTCCCGGTTCGAACACCGGGGAGCTGTTTTTT. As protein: CAISPGSNTGELFF.

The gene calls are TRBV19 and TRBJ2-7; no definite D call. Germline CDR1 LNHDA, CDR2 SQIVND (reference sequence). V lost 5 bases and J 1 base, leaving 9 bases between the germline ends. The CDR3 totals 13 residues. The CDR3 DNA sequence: TGTGCCAGTAGTCGATACGGGTCCTACGAGCAGTACTTC. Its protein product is CASSRYGSYEQYF. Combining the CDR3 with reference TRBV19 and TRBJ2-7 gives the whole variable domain DGGITQSPKYLFRKEGQNVTLSCEQNLNHDAMYWYRQDPGQGLRLIYYSQIVNDFQKGDIAEGYSVSREKKESFPLTVTSAQKNPTAFYLCASSRYGSYEQYFGPGTRLTVT.

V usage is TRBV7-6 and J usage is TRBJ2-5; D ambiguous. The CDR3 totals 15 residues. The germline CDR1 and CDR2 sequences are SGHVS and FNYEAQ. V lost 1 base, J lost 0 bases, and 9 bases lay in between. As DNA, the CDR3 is TGTGCCAGCAGCTTAGGTTGGCCGGACCAAGAGACCCAGTACTTC. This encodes CASSLGWPDQETQYF.

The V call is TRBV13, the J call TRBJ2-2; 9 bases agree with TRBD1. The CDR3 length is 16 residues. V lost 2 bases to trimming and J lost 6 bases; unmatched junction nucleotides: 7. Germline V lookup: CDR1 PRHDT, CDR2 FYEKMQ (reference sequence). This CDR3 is CASSLLRTGVSGELFF. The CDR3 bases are TGTGCCAGCAGCTTATTGAGGACAGGGGTTTCCGGGGAGCTGTTTTTT.

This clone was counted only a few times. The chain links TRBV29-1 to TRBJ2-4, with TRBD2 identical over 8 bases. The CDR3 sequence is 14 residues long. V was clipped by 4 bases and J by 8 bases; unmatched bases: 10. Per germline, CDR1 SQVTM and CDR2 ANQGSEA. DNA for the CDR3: TGCAGCGTTGTCATGGCCGGGCGGGGGGACATTCAGTACTTC. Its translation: CSVVMAGRGDIQYF.

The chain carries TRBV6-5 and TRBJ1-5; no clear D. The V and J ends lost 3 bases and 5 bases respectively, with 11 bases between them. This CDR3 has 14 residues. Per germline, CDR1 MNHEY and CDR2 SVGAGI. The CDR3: CASSYGEGYQPQHF. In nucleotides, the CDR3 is TGTGCCAGCAGTTATGGGGAAGGTTATCAGCCCCAGCATTTT.

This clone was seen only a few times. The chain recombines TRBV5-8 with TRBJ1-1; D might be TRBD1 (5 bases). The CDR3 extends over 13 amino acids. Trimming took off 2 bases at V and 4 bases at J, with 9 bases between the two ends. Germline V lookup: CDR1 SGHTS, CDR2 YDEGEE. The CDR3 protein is CASSLDGGTEAFF. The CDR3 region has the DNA TGTGCCAGCAGCTTAGACGGGGGCACTGAAGCTTTCTTT.

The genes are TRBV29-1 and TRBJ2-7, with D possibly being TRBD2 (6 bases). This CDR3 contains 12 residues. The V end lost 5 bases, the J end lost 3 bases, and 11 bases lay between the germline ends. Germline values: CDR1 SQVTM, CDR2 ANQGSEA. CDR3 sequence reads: CSVIAGLYEQYF. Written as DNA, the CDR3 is TGCAGCGTTATCGCGGGGCTCTACGAGCAGTACTTC.

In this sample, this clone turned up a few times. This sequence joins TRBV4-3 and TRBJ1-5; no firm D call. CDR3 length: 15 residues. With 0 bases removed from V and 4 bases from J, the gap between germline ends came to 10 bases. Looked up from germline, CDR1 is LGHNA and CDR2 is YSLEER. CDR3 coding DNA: TGCGCCAGCAGCCAAGATCGATTTGGGAATCAGCCCCAGCATTTT. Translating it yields CASSQDRFGNQPQHF.

The CDR3 loop is CASSLDRGGGSTDTQYF. In DNA form, the CDR3 reads TGTGCCAGCAGCTTAGATCGTGGAGGGGGCAGCACAGATACGCAGTATTTT. The chain uses TRBV11-3 and TRBJ2-3, with D possibly being TRBD1 (7 bases). Germline CDR1 reads SGHNT; CDR2 reads YENEEA. V was pared by 0 bases and J by 0 bases, with 13 bases between. The CDR3 consists of 17 residues.

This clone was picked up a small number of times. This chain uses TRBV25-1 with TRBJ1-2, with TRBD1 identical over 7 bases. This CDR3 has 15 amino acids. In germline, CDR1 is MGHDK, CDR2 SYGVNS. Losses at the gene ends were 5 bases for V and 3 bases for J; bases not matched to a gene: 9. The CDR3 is CASSLTGDLYYGYTF. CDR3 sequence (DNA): TGTGCCAGCAGTCTAACAGGGGATTTGTACTATGGCTACACCTTC.

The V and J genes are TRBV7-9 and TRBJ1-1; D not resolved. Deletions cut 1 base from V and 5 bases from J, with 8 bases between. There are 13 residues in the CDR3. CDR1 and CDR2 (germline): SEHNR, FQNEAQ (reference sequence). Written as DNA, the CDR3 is TGTGCCAGCAGCTTAGTTCTTGCGACTGAAGCTTTCTTT. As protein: CASSLVLATEAFF. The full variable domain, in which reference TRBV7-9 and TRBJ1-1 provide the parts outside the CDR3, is DTGVSQNPRHKITKRGQNVTFRCDPISEHNRLYWYRQTLGQGPEFLTYFQNEAQLEKSRLLSDRFSAERPKGSFSTLEIQRTEQGDSAMYLCASSLVLATEAFFGQGTRLTVV.

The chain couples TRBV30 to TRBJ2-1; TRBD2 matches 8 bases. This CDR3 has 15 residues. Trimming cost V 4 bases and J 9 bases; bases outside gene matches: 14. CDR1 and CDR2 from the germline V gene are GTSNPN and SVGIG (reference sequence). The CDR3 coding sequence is TGTGCCTGGATCAAAGCCGGACTAGCCGGATGTGAGCAGTTCTTC. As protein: CAWIKAGLAGCEQFF.

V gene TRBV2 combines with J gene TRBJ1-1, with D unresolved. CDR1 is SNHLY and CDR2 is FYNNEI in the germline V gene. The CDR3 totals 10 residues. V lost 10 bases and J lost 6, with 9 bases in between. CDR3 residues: CATRVSEAFF. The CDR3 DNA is TGTGCCACCCGGGTGTCTGAAGCTTTCTTT.

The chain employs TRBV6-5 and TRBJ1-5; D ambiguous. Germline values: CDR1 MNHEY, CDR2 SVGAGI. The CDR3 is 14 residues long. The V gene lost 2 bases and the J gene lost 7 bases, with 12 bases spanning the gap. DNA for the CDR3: TGTGCCAGCAGTTACCTAAGGGAGGACCAGCCCCAGCATTTT. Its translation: CASSYLREDQPQHF.